The clone carrying this T cell receptor (beta chain) was observed once. This record belongs to a study of blood T cell repertoires in COVID-19. As for the study in general: T cells, B-cell-depleted T cells, or PBMCs supplied cDNA or gDNA.

V dropped 5 bases and J dropped 7; count of bases not matched to a gene: 4. The germline CDR1 and CDR2 sequences are KGHDR and SFDVKD. The CDR3 runs 14 residues. Authors' data handling: Counts of nucleated cells, estimated from reference gene primer amplification, were obtained. The assay was immunoSEQ multiplex PCR, and TCRdb's table has in-frame clones only and misses some. V and J calls and clone size come straight from that table; D and trimming were deduced from the DNA. This sample has 100,000 to 150,000 clones, with 85% to 90% found just once. This rearrangement joins TRBV24-1 to TRBJ1-6, with TRBD1 identical over 7 bases. Specimen: peripheral blood. This sequence was found in a man older than 75 with active or convalescent COVID-19. CDR3 DNA: TGTGCCACCAGTGTCGGGACAGCAAATTCACCCCTCCACTTT. Amino acid sequence: CATSVGTANSPLHF.